This T cell receptor beta chain appears in the sequencing data of a study of T cell responses to AZD1222 COVID-19 vaccine. As concerns this clone: The antigen remains undetermined.

The CDR3 consists of 15 residues. Trimming removed 2 bases from V and 4 bases from J; junction bases left unmatched: 8. Germline CDR1 SGHRS, CDR2 YFSETQ. TCRdb keeps only in-frame clones here, not all; method: immunoSEQ multiplex PCR. Of tens of thousands of clones in the sample, around three quarters are singletons; the top ten hold over 12%. Points from the study as a whole: Spike-specific TCR repertoires showed rising breadth and depth after two AZD1222 doses.

The source is an adult in good health. Sample: peripheral blood, taken on day 0 of AZD1222 vaccination. This sequence joins TRBV5-1 and TRBJ2-7; 8 bases fit TRBD1. The CDR3 loop reads CASSLGQGARYEQYF. CDR3 coding DNA: TGCGCCAGCAGCTTAGGGCAGGGGGCGAGGTACGAGCAGTACTTC.